This section outlines one T cell receptor (beta chain) sequence together with its context. It has no known antigen specificity. Base qualities are not provided; no much larger clone lies one nucleotide away. The data were obtained in a study of blood T cell repertoires in COVID-19 (dated by TCRdb to 2018 to 2021). In terms of the full investigation: Collaborator samples came from the United States, Italy and Spain and covered acute and convalescent phases of COVID-19. The samples were drawn from two sources: the first 160 participants of the ongoing ImmuneRACE study, and 1,000 to 1,500 subjects contributed by 6 global collaborators. The material from the prospective study consisted of cDNA or gDNA derived from T cells, B-cell-depleted T cells, or PBMCs. The repertoires were released in a freely available public database intended as a resource for research on the immune response to SARS-CoV-2. The dataset comprised deeply sampled blood TCRbeta repertoires from subjects exposed to, actively infected with, or recovered from COVID-19. A de-identified subject ID, COVID-19 status, age in years and sex were almost always included in the sample metadata. Where HLA class I and class II types were available, the types were taken from metadata supplied by the sample provider, not from assay-based typing.

Each collaborating institution followed its own protocols to collect whole blood in K2EDTA tubes. For TCRbeta analysis, collaborators shipped samples as frozen whole blood, isolated PBMCs, or DNA extracted from either of those sample types. According to the germline V gene (reference sequence), CDR1 reads SGHAT and CDR2 reads FQDESV. V is trimmed back by 5 bases and J by 10 bases, and the junction contains 14 bases that no gene match accounts for. From its cysteine to its phenylalanine, the CDR3 spans 16 amino acids. Only the CDR3 portion is preserved as DNA: 48 bases, with reading frame beginning at the first base. TCRbeta CDR3 regions were amplified from genomic DNA by means of the immunoSEQ Assay, a bias-controlled multiplex PCR. The authors' pipeline ran thus. The number of nucleated cells in each sample was estimated by amplification of reference gene primers within the assay. Sequence reads were collapsed and filtered to measure the absolute abundance of every unique TCRbeta CDR3 rearrangement. For each sample, productive Simpson clonality was calculated by taking the square root of Simpson's diversity index across productive rearrangements. TCRdb took over this immuneACCESS table, retaining in-frame rearrangements with V and J assigned. Such tables are incomplete; in checked studies, under half of the missing clones stem from an unresolved V gene, and the remainder is unexplained. That table supplies the V and J calls and clone size; D and trimming were determined from the DNA. This sample lists 140,000 to 150,000 clones; around 82% were detected once. The biggest ten clones account for less than 5.5% of the sample.

What the authors observed across the whole study: The amount of clinical and demographic metadata varied by source and participant and was provided uncurated.

The specimen sequenced was peripheral blood. Here the chain combines TRBV11-1 and TRBJ2-1; TRBD1 agrees with 10 junctional bases. The receptor's source is a woman aged 45-60 years with acute or convalescent COVID-19. The nucleotide sequence reads TGTGCCAGCAGCCCACTCGGACAGGGGGTAACTGGGGAGCAGTTCTTC. This yields the protein CASSPLGQGVTGEQFF.